The present T cell receptor (beta chain) was sequenced within a study of blood T cell repertoires in COVID-19. Study context: Samples representing acute and convalescent COVID-19 were sourced from the United States, Italy and Spain.

The table came from immunoSEQ multiplex PCR; TCRdb's copy has only in-frame clones and leaves some out. The data show over 150,000 clones, approximately 85% seen once. The sequence derives from a man aged 35 to 55 who had recovered from COVID-19. Sequencing was performed on PBMCs or T cells enriched from blood (not recorded which).

CDR3 loop: CATSRPEWGPTNEKLFF. The DNA for the CDR3 is TGTGCCACCAGCAGACCTGAGTGGGGCCCAACTAATGAAAAACTGTTTTTT. The chain carries TRBV15 and TRBJ1-4; possible D gene TRBD1, 5 bases. V lost 2 bases to trimming and J lost 0 bases, with 13 bases between them. Germline V CDR1 and CDR2: LNHNV, YYDKDF (reference sequence). The CDR3 runs to 17 residues. Supplemented by reference TRBV15 and TRBJ1-4, the full variable domain reads DAMVIQNPRYQVTQFGKPVTLSCSQTLNHNVMYWYQQKSSQAPKLLFHYYDKDFNNEADTPDNFQSRRPNTSFCFLDIRSPGLGDTAMYLCATSRPEWGPTNEKLFFGSGTQLSVL.